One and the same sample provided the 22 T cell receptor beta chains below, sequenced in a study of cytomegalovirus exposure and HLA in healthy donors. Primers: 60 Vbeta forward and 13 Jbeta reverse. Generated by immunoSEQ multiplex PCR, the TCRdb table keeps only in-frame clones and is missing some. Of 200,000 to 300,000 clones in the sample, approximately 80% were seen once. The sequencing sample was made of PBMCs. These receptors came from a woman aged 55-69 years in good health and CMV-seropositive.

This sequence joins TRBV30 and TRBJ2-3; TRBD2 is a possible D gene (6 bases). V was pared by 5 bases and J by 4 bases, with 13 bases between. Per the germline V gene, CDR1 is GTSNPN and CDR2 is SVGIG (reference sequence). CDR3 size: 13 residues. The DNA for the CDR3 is TGTGCCTGGGGAGATAGCGGCCCAGATACGCAGTATTTT. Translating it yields CAWGDSGPDTQYF.

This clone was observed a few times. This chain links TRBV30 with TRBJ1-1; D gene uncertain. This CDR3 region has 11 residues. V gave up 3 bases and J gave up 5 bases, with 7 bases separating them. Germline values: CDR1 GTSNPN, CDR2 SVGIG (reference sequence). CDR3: CAWRWETEAFF. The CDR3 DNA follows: TGTGCCTGGAGATGGGAGACTGAAGCTTTCTTT. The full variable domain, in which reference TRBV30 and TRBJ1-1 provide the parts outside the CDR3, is SQTIHQWPATLVQPVGSPLSLECTVEGTSNPNLYWYRQAAGRGLQLLFYSVGIGQISSEVPQNLSASRPQDRQFILSSKKLLLSDSGFYLCAWRWETEAFFGQGTRLTVV.

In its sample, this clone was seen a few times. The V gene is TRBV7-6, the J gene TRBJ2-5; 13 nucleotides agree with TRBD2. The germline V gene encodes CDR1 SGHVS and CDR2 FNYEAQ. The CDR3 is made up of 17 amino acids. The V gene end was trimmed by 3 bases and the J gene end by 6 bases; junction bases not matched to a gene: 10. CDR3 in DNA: TGTGCCAGCAGCTTGACAGGACTAGCGGGAGACATAAAGACCCAGTACTTC. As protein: CASSLTGLAGDIKTQYF.

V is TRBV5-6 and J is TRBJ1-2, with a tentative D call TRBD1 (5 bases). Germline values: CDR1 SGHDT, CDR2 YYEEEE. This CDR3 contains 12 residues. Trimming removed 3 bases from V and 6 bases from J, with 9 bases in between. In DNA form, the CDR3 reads TGTGCCAGCAGCTGGGGGGAGGATGGCTACACCTTC. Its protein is CASSWGEDGYTF.

CDR3 DNA sequence: TGTGCCAGCAGCTCCCGGGGAGTGACCGGGGAGCTGTTTTTT. Its translation is CASSSRGVTGELFF. The rearrangement links TRBV7-8 to TRBJ2-2, with a weak D call TRBD2 (5 bases). Trimming removed 4 bases at V and 5 bases at J, with 11 bases between. The CDR3 consists of 14 residues. Germline V gene sequence: CDR1 SGHVS, CDR2 FQNEAQ.

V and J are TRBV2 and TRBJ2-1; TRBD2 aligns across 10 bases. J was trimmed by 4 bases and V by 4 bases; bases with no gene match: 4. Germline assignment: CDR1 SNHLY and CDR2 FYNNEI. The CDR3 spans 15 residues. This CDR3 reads CASSGGTSEYNEQFF. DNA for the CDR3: TGTGCCAGCAGTGGGGGGACTAGCGAGTACAATGAGCAGTTCTTC.

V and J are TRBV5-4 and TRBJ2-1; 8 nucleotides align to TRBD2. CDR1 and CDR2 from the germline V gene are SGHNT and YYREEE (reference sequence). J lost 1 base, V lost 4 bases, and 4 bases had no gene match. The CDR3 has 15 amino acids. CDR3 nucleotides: TGTGCCAGCAGCCAGGAGCGGGAGTCCTACAATGAGCAGTTCTTC. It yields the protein CASSQERESYNEQFF.

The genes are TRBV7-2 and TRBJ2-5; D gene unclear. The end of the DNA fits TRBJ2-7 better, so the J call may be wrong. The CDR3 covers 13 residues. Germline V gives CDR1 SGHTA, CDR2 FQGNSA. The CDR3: CASSFGSHYEQYF. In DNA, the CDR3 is TGTGCCAGCAGCTTCGGTTCCCACTACGAGCAGTACTTC.

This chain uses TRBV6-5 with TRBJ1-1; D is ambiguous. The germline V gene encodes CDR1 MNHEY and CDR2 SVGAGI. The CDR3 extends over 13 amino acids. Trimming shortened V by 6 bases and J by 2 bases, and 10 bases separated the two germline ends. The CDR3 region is CASSLQRNTEAFF. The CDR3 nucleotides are TGTGCCAGCAGCCTACAGAGAAACACTGAAGCTTTCTTT.

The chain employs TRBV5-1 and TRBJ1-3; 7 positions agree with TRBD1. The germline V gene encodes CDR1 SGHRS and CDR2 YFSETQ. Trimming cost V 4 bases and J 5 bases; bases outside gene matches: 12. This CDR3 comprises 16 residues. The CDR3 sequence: CASSPRGTDPRNTIYF. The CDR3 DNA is TGCGCCAGCAGCCCCCGAGGGACAGACCCACGAAACACCATATATTTT. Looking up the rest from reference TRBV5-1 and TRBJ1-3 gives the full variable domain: KAGVTQTPRYLIKTRGQQVTLSCSPISGHRSVSWYQQTPGQGLQFLFEYFSETQRNKGNFPGRFSGRQFSNSRSEMNVSTLELGDSALYLCASSPRGTDPRNTIYFGEGSWLTVV.

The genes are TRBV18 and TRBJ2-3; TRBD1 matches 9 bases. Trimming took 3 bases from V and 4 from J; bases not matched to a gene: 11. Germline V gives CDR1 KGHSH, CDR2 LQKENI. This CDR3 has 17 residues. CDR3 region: CASSPYSGTGRPDTQYF. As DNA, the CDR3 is TGTGCCAGCTCACCTTACTCCGGGACAGGGCGGCCAGATACGCAGTATTTT.

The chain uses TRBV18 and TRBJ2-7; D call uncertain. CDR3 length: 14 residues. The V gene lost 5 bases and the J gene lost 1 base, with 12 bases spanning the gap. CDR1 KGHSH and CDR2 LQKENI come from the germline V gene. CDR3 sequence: CASSTREQSYEQYF. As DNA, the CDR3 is TGTGCCAGCTCAACAAGAGAACAGTCCTACGAGCAGTACTTC.

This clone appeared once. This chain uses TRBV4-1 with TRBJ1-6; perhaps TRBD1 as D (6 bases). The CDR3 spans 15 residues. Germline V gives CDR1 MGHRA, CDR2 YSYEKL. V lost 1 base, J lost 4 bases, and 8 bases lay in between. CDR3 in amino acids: CASSQGTDYNSPLHF. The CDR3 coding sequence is TGCGCCAGCAGCCAAGGGACAGATTATAATTCACCCCTCCACTTT.

CDR3 region: CASRDSYMNTEAFF. CDR3 bases: TGTGCCAGCAGGGACAGTTACATGAACACTGAAGCTTTCTTT. The rearrangement links TRBV25-1 to TRBJ1-1, with D tentatively TRBD1 (6 bases). The V gene's germline CDR1 is MGHDK and CDR2 SYGVNS. Trimming pared 6 bases from V and 0 bases from J, leaving 11 bases between. The CDR3 consists of 14 residues.

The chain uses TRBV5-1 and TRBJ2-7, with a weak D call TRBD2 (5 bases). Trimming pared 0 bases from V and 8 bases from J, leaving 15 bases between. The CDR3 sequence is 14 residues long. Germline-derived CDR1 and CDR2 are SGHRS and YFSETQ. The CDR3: CASSLDAEADQQYF. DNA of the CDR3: TGCGCCAGCAGCTTGGACGCGGAGGCGGATCAGCAGTACTTC. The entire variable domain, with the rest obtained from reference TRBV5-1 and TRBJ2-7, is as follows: KAGVTQTPRYLIKTRGQQVTLSCSPISGHRSVSWYQQTPGQGLQFLFEYFSETQRNKGNFPGRFSGRQFSNSRSEMNVSTLELGDSALYLCASSLDAEADQQYFGPGTRLTVT.

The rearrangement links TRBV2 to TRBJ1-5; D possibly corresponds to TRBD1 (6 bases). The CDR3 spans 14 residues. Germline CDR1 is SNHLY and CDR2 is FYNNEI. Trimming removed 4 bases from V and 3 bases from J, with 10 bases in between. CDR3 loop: CASSVQGSNQPQHF. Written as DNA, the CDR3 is TGTGCCAGCAGTGTACAGGGCTCCAATCAGCCCCAGCATTTT.

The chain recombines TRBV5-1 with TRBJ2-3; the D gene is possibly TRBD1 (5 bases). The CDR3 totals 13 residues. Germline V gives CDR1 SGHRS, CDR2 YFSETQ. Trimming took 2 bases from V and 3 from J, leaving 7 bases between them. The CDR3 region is CASSFRETDTQYF. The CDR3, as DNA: TGCGCCAGCAGCTTCAGGGAAACAGATACGCAGTATTTT.

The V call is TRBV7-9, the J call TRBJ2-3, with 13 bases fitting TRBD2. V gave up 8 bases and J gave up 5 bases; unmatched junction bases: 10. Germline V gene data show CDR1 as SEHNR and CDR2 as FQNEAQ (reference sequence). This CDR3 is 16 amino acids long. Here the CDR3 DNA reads TGTGCCAGCCGGCCAGGACTAGCGGGAGCAATAGATACGCAGTATTTT. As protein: CASRPGLAGAIDTQYF.

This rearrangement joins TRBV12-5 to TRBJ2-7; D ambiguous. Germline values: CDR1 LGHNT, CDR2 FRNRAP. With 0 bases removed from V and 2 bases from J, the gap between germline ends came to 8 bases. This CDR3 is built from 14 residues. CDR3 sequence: CASGLVLYPYEQYF. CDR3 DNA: TGTGCTAGTGGTTTGGTGTTATATCCCTACGAGCAGTACTTC.

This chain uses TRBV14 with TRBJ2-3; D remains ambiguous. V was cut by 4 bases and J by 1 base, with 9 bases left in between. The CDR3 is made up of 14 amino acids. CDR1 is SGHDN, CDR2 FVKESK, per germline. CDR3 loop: CASSPFTGTDTQYF. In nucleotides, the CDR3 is TGTGCCAGCAGCCCTTTCACAGGCACAGATACGCAGTATTTT.

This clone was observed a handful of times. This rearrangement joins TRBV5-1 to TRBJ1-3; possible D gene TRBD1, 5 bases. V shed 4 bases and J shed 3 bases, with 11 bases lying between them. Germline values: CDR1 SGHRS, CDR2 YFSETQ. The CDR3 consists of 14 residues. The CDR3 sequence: CASSIDSLGNTIYF. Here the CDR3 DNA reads TGCGCCAGCAGCATCGACAGCCTTGGAAACACCATATATTTT.

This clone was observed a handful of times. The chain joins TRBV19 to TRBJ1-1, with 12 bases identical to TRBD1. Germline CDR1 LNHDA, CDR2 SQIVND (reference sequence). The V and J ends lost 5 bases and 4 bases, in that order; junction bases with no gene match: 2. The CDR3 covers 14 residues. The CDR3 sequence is CASSSGQGATEAFF. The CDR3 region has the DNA TGTGCCAGTAGTTCGGGACAGGGGGCCACTGAAGCTTTCTTT.